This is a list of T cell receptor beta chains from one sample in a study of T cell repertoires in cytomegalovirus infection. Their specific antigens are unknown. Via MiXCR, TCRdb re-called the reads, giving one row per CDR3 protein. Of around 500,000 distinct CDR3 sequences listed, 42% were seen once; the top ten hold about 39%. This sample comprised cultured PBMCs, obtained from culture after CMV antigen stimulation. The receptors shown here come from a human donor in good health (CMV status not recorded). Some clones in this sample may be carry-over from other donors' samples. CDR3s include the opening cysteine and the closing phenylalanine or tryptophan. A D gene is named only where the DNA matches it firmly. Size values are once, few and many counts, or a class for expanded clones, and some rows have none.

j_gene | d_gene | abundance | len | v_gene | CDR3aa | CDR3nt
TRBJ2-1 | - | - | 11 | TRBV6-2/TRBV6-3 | CASSPSAEQFF | TGTGCCAGCAGTCCTTCTGCTGAGCAGTTCTTC
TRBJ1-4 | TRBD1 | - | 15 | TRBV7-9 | CASRHLDRGDEKLFF | TGTGCCAGCAGACACCTGGACAGGGGAGATGAAAAACTGTTTTTT
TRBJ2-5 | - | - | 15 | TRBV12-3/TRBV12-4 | CASSLSSGYQETQYF | TGTGCCAGCAGTTTAAGTTCGGGGTACCAAGAGACCCAGTACTTC
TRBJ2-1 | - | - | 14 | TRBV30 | CAWSVGAVFNEQFF | TGTGCCTGGAGTGTAGGAGCGGTTTTTAATGAGCAGTTCTTC
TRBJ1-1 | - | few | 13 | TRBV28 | CASQGGVATEAFF | TGTGCCTCCCAGGGCGGGGTGGCGACTGAAGCTTTCTTT
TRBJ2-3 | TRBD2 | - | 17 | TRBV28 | CASSSSYLSGGTDTQYF | TGTGCCAGCAGTTCTAGCTACCTTAGCGGGGGGACAGATACGCAGTATTTT
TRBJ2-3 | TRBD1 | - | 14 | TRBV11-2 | CASSGDRGADTQYF | TGTGCCAGCAGCGGCGACAGGGGGGCAGATACGCAGTATTTT
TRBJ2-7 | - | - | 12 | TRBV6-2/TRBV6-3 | CASSYGPQEQYF | TGTGCCAGCAGTTACGGGCCTCAGGAGCAGTACTTC
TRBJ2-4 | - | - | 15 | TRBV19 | CASSRGVSGGNIQYF | TGTGCCAGTAGTAGAGGAGTCTCGGGTGGAAACATTCAGTACTTC
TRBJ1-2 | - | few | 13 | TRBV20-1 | CSARQDSNFGYTF | TGCAGTGCTAGACAGGATTCCAATTTTGGCTACACCTTC
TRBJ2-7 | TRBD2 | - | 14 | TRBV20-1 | CSATWRERLDEQYF | TGCAGTGCTACGTGGCGGGAGAGGTTAGACGAGCAGTACTTC
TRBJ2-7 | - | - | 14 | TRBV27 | CASSPHRNSYEQYF | TGTGCCAGCAGTCCCCACAGGAACTCCTACGAGCAGTACTTC
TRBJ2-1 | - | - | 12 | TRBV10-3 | CAISDSDNEQFF | TGTGCCATCAGTGATTCCGACAATGAGCAGTTCTTC
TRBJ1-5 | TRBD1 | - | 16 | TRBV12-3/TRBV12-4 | CASSPPGQGVGQPQHF | TGTGCCAGCAGCCCGCCGGGACAGGGGGTGGGTCAGCCCCAGCATTTT
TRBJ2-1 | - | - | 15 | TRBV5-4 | CASSLLPVLNNEQFF | TGTGCCAGCAGCTTGTTGCCAGTCCTCAACAATGAGCAGTTCTTC
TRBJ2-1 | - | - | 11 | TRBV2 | CASREYNEQFF | TGTGCCAGCAGAGAGTACAATGAGCAGTTCTTC
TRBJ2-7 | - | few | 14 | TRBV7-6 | CASSLTHTGDEQYF | TGTGCCAGCAGCTTAACGCACACCGGGGACGAGCAGTACTTC
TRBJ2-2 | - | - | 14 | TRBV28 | CASFRDPFAGELFF | TGTGCCAGTTTCCGGGACCCTTTTGCCGGGGAGCTGTTTTTT
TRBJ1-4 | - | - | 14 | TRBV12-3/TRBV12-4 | CASSLRGVYEKLFF | TGTGCCAGCAGTTTACGGGGGGTATATGAAAAACTGTTTTTT
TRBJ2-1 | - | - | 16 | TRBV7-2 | CASSSLAGWAVDEQFF | TGTGCCAGCAGCTCCCTTGCGGGGTGGGCCGTTGATGAGCAGTTCTTC
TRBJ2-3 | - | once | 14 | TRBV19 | CASSRTASTDTQYF | TGTGCCAGTAGTAGGACAGCTAGCACAGATACGCAGTATTTT
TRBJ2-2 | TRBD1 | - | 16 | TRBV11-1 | CASLFSGQGTTGELFF | TGTGCCAGCCTTTTCTCGGGACAGGGGACCACCGGGGAGCTGTTTTTT
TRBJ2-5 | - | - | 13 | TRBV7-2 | CASSLVSEETQYF | TGTGCCAGCAGCTTAGTTTCCGAAGAGACCCAGTACTTC
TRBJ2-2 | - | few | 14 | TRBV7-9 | CASSEVASSGELFF | TGTGCCAGCAGCGAGGTGGCTTCCTCCGGGGAGCTGTTTTTT
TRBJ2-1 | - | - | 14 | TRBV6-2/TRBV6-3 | CAIRPRSYIDEQFF | TGTGCCATCAGACCCCGGTCTTACATCGATGAGCAGTTCTTC
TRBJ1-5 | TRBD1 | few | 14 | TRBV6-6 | CASKGQGNNQPQHF | TGTGCCAGCAAGGGACAGGGGAACAATCAGCCCCAGCATTTT
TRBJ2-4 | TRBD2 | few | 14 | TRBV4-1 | CASSQAGGPGIQYF | TGTGCCAGCAGCCAAGCGGGGGGGCCGGGCATTCAGTACTTC
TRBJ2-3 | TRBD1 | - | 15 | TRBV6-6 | CASSYGQGTSDTQYF | TGTGCCAGCAGTTACGGACAGGGGACCTCGGATACGCAGTATTTT
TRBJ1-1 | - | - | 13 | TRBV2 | CASSISRDTEAFF | TGTGCCAGCAGCATCTCTCGGGACACTGAAGCTTTCTTT
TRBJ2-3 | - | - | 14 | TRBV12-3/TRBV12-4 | CASSLDGQELTQYF | TGTGCCAGCAGTCTGGACGGACAAGAGCTTACGCAGTATTTT
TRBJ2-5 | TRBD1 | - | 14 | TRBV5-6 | CASSWGTGQETQYF | TGTGCCAGCAGCTGGGGGACAGGCCAAGAGACCCAGTACTTC
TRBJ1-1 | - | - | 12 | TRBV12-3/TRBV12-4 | CASSWQRIEAFF | TGTGCCAGCAGTTGGCAGAGGATCGAAGCTTTCTTT
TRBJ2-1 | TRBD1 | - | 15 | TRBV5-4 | CASSLLTGMGNEQFF | TGTGCCAGCAGCTTGCTGACAGGGATGGGCAATGAGCAGTTCTTC
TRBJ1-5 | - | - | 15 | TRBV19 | CASKPGTLSNQPQHF | TGTGCCAGTAAACCCGGGACACTTAGCAATCAGCCCCAGCATTTT
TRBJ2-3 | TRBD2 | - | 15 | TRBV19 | CASSPRLAGAHTQYF | TGTGCCAGTAGTCCCCGTCTAGCGGGGGCCCATACGCAGTATTTT
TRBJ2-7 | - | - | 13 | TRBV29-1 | CSVEKDMPYEQYF | TGCAGCGTTGAAAAGGACATGCCCTACGAGCAGTACTTC
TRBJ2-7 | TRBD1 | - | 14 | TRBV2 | CASSAGTENYEQYF | TGTGCCAGCAGTGCCGGGACAGAAAATTACGAGCAGTACTTC
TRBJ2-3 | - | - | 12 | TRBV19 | CAARTGMDTQYF | TGTGCCGCCCGGACTGGCATGGATACGCAGTATTTT
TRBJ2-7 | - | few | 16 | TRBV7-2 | CASSFRGGLAHYEQYF | TGTGCCAGCAGCTTCAGAGGGGGTCTAGCTCACTACGAGCAGTACTTC
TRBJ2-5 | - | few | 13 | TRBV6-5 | CASSYEARETQYF | TGTGCCAGCAGTTACGAGGCGCGAGAGACCCAGTACTTC
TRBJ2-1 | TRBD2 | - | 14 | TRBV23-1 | CAPGSGSSYNEQFF | TGCGCCCCAGGTAGCGGGAGCTCCTACAATGAGCAGTTCTTC
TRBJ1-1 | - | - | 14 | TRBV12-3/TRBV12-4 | CASSTQGGGPEAFF | TGTGCCAGCAGTACACAGGGAGGAGGTCCTGAAGCTTTCTTT
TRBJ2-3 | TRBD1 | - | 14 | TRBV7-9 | CASSRGQNTDTQYF | TGTGCCAGCAGTCGGGGACAGAACACAGATACGCAGTATTTT
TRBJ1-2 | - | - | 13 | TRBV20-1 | CSATYDAAYGYTF | TGCAGTGCTACTTATGACGCAGCGTATGGCTACACCTTC
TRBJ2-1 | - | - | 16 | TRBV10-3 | CAINRRGNAAYNEQFF | TGTGCCATCAATAGGAGGGGAAACGCGGCCTACAATGAGCAGTTCTTC
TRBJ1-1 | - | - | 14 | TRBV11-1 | CASSFRGENTEAFF | TGTGCCAGCAGCTTTCGAGGGGAGAACACTGAAGCTTTCTTT
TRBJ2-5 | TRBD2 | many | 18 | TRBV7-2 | CASSRTFGLAGYQETQYF | TGTGCCAGCAGCCGTACTTTTGGACTAGCGGGGTACCAAGAGACCCAGTACTTC
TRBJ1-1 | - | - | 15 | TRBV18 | CASSPSREVRTEAFF | TGTGCCAGCTCACCGTCCAGGGAGGTTCGGACTGAAGCTTTCTTT
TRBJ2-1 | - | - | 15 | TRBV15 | CATSRVVGGYNEQFF | TGTGCCACCAGCAGAGTGGTTGGCGGATACAATGAGCAGTTCTTC
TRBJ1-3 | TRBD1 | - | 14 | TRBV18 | CASSPGQARNTIYF | TGTGCCAGCTCACCGGGACAGGCTAGAAACACCATATATTTT
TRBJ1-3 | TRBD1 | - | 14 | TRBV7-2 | CASSFQGGGNTIYF | TGTGCCAGCAGCTTCCAGGGGGGCGGAAACACCATATATTTT
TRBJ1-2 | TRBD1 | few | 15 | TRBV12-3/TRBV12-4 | CASSQETGAYYGYTF | TGTGCCAGCAGTCAAGAGACAGGGGCTTACTATGGCTACACCTTC
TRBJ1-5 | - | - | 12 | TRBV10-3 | CAISDSNQPQHF | TGTGCCATCAGTGATTCTAATCAGCCCCAGCATTTT
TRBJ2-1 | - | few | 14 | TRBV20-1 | CSANWQGPGNEQFF | TGCAGTGCTAACTGGCAGGGGCCAGGCAATGAGCAGTTCTTC
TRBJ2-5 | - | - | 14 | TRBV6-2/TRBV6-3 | CASGWVGAQETQYF | TGTGCCAGCGGCTGGGTGGGGGCCCAAGAGACCCAGTACTTC
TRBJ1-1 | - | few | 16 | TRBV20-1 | CSAPLSLTLKNTEAFF | TGCAGTGCTCCCCTGTCGTTGACATTGAAGAACACTGAAGCTTTCTTT
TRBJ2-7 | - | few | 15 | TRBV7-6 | CASSNAGAPGHEQYF | TGTGCCAGCTCGAACGCGGGGGCTCCGGGCCACGAGCAGTACTTC
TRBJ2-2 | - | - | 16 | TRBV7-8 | CASSGGGTEVGGELFF | TGTGCCAGCAGCGGGGGGGGGACAGAGGTTGGCGGGGAGCTGTTTTTT
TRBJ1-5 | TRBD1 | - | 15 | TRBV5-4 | CASSIQGVGNQPQHF | TGTGCCAGCAGCATACAGGGGGTAGGGAATCAGCCCCAGCATTTT
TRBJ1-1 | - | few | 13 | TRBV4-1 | CASSQALDTEAFF | TGCGCCAGCAGCCAAGCCCTAGACACTGAAGCTTTCTTT